The 2 T cell receptor beta chains presented below share a single source sample, sequenced in a study of T cell responses to AZD1222 COVID-19 vaccine. The assay was immunoSEQ multiplex PCR, and TCRdb's table has in-frame clones only and misses some. The sample includes tens of thousands of clones, roughly 91% of them seen just once. Sequenced material: peripheral blood, taken on day 0 of AZD1222 vaccination. The receptor set was obtained from an adult in good health.

In the case of this clone: The sample holds other DNA sequences that translate to the same CDR3. The chain uses TRBV7-2 and TRBJ2-5, with TRBD2 matching 7 bases. Losses at the gene ends were 3 bases for V and 3 bases for J; bases not matched to a gene: 1. The CDR3 is made up of 13 amino acids. The germline gives CDR1 SGHTA, CDR2 FQGNSA. CDR3 sequence (DNA): TGTGCCAGCAGCTTTGCGGGGGAAGAGACCCAGTACTTC. The encoded protein is CASSFAGEETQYF.

In its sample, this clone was seen a few times. V usage is TRBV18 and J usage is TRBJ2-7; no definite D call. Germline V gives CDR1 KGHSH, CDR2 LQKENI. The CDR3 extends over 13 amino acids. V dropped 3 bases and J dropped 0 bases, with 6 bases sitting between them. The CDR3 region has the DNA TGTGCCAGCTCACCTCCAGCCTCCTACGAGCAGTACTTC. Amino acid sequence: CASSPPASYEQYF.